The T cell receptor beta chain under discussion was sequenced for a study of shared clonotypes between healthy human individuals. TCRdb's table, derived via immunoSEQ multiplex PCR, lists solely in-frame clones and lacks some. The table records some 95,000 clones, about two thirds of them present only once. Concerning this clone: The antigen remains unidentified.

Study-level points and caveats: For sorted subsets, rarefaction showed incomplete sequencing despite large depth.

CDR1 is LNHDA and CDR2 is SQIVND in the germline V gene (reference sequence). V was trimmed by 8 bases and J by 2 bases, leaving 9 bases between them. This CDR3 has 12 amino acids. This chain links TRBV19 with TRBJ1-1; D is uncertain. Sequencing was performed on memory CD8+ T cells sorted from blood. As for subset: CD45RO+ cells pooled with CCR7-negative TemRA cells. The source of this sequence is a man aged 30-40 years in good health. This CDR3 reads CASVNRNTEAFF. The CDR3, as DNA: TGTGCCAGTGTTAATCGTAACACTGAAGCTTTCTTT.